These 2 T cell receptor beta chains were all obtained from the same sample, sequenced in a study of shared clonotypes between healthy human individuals. Only in-frame clones appear in the TCRdb table, and some are missing; sequencing was by immunoSEQ multiplex PCR. The repertoire holds more than 900,000 clones, with 75% to 80% as singletons. Source material: memory CD4+ T cells from PBMCs. Documented subset: CD45RA-negative fraction. These receptors all come from a man younger than 35 in good health. Some clones in this sample may be carry-over from other donors' samples.

The rearrangement joins TRBV9 to TRBJ1-4; D remains ambiguous. Germline V gene sequence: CDR1 SGDLS, CDR2 YYNGEE. Trimming removed 0 bases at V and 3 bases at J, with 6 bases between. The CDR3 totals 14 residues. CDR3 region: CASSVGPANEKLFF. The CDR3 DNA is TGTGCCAGCAGCGTAGGCCCAGCTAATGAAAAACTGTTTTTT.

Remarks on this clone: Different DNA sequences within this sample yield the same CDR3. The chain recombines TRBV28 with TRBJ1-2, with a possible D match to TRBD1 (5 bases). The V end lost 4 bases, the J end lost 1 base, and 10 bases lay between the germline ends. Germline values: CDR1 MDHEN, CDR2 SYDVKM. CDR3 size: 14 residues. This chain's CDR3 is CASSSGGSNYGYTF. Written as DNA, the CDR3 is TGTGCCAGCAGTTCGGGGGGAAGTAACTATGGCTACACCTTC.